This TCR beta chain is from a study of T cell changes during pregnancy in multiple sclerosis. Data came from immunoSEQ multiplex PCR; TCRdb stores just in-frame clones and leaves some out. The sample lists fewer than 60,000 clones, over 90% occurring once. Trimming removed 5 bases at V and 5 bases at J, with 10 bases between. The CDR3 consists of 13 residues. Germline CDR1 reads SEHNR; CDR2 reads FQNEAQ (reference sequence). The rearrangement links TRBV7-9 to TRBJ2-1; no clear D. The sequencing used CD8+ T cells from peripheral blood mononuclear cells, collected in the first trimester of pregnancy. This receptor was obtained from a female donor with multiple sclerosis, enrolled in a pregnancy study. The CDR3 sequence: CASSPPANNEQFF. The CDR3 nucleotides read TGTGCCAGCAGCCCCCCTGCGAACAATGAGCAGTTCTTC.